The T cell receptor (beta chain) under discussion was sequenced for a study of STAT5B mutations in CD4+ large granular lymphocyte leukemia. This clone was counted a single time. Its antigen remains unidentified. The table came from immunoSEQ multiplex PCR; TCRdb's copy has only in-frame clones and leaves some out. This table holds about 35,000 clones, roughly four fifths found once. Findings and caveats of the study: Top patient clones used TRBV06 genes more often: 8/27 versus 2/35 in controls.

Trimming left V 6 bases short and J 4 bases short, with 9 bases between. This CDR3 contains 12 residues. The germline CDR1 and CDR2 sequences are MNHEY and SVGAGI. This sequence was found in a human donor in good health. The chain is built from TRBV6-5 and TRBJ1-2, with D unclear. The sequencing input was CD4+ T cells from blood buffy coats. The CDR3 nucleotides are TGTGCCAGCAGGGACTTATCCTATGGCTACACCTTC. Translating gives CASRDLSYGYTF.